Listed below are T cell receptor beta chains from one sample, sequenced in a study of patients and donors after allogeneic stem cell transplantation. Using its own MiXCR run on the RT-PCR reads, TCRdb lists one record per CDR3 protein. In the table there are 200,000 to 250,000 distinct CDR3 sequences, 13% to 15% of which are singletons. The sample consisted of blood, either unsorted or a sorted T cell fraction (not recorded which). Receptors originate from a human donor who was either an allogeneic HSCT recipient or a stem cell or donor lymphocyte infusion donor (not recorded which). It is not recorded whose cells these are; they may come from a transplant donor. Each CDR3 is given with its conserved first and last residue. Fields, in order: CDR3 DNA, CDR3 protein, V gene, D gene, clone size, J gene. D genes are given only for firm matches. Some rows have no size entry. The others give once, few or many, or a class for an expanded clone.

DNA: TGTGCCAGCCTAAAGGGGGGGGAACGCTATGGCTACACCTTC
CDR3: CASLKGGERYGYTF
V: TRBV12-3/TRBV12-4
D: NA
size: few
J: TRBJ1-2

DNA: TGCAGCGTTGACCCCACCGAAGAAGCTTTCTTT
CDR3: CSVDPTEEAFF
V: TRBV29-1
D: NA
size: many
J: TRBJ1-1

DNA: TGTGCCAGCAGCCCTCGACAGTCCTATGGCTACACCTTC
CDR3: CASSPRQSYGYTF
V: TRBV12-3/TRBV12-4
D: NA
size: few
J: TRBJ1-2

DNA: TGCGCCAGCAGCTTGGTGGTTTGGCAGGGATACAATGAGCAGTTCTTC
CDR3: CASSLVVWQGYNEQFF
V: TRBV5-1
D: NA
size: NA
J: TRBJ2-1

DNA: TGCGCCAGCAGCCAAGAACTAAATTTCCGGGACCCTACCTACGAGCAGTACTTC
CDR3: CASSQELNFRDPTYEQYF
V: TRBV4-1
D: NA
size: NA
J: TRBJ2-7

DNA: TGTGCCAGCAGTGAAACGGGGGCTAACTATGGCTACACCTTC
CDR3: CASSETGANYGYTF
V: TRBV6-1
D: NA
size: NA
J: TRBJ1-2

DNA: TGTGCCAGCAGTTTTGGGGTTCGGGGGACTGAAGCTTTCTTT
CDR3: CASSFGVRGTEAFF
V: TRBV12-3/TRBV12-4
D: NA
size: NA
J: TRBJ1-1

DNA: TGTGCCAGCAGTGGGACGGTGGGTACCTACGAGCAGTACTTC
CDR3: CASSGTVGTYEQYF
V: TRBV28
D: NA
size: many
J: TRBJ2-7

DNA: TGCAGTGCCCCCGGGAGAGCTAACGGGAATGAGCAGTTCTTC
CDR3: CSAPGRANGNEQFF
V: TRBV20-1
D: NA
size: NA
J: TRBJ2-1

DNA: TGTGCCAGCAGCTTAATTAGCGGTAAAAACATTCAGTACTTC
CDR3: CASSLISGKNIQYF
V: TRBV5-6
D: NA
size: few
J: TRBJ2-4

DNA: TGTGCCAGCAGTTTATTACAGGTTGGGGAAGCTTTCTTT
CDR3: CASSLLQVGEAFF
V: TRBV12-3/TRBV12-4
D: NA
size: NA
J: TRBJ1-1

DNA: TGCGCCAGCAGCTTGATCGGCCGGGAGCCCAATTCACCCCTCCACTTT
CDR3: CASSLIGREPNSPLHF
V: TRBV5-1
D: NA
size: once
J: TRBJ1-6

DNA: TGCGCCAGCAGCTGGTCTAGCGGGTCTGGGGCCAACGTCCTGACTTTC
CDR3: CASSWSSGSGANVLTF
V: TRBV5-1
D: TRBD2
size: many
J: TRBJ2-6

DNA: TGTGCCAGCAGTTACTCGACGGTCCGGAACTACGAGCAGTACTTC
CDR3: CASSYSTVRNYEQYF
V: TRBV6-5
D: NA
size: few
J: TRBJ2-7

DNA: TGTGCCAGCAGCTATGCAGGGGGTGGGGGCAATCAGCCCCAGCATTTT
CDR3: CASSYAGGGGNQPQHF
V: TRBV12-3/TRBV12-4
D: TRBD1
size: NA
J: TRBJ1-5

DNA: TGTGCCAGCAGTTTGGACAGGGGAGGCTACACCTTC
CDR3: CASSLDRGGYTF
V: TRBV12-3/TRBV12-4
D: TRBD1
size: many
J: TRBJ1-2

DNA: TGCGCCAGCAGCTTGGCTCCGGCTAGCGGGAGAGGTGACAATGAGCAGTTCTTC
CDR3: CASSLAPASGRGDNEQFF
V: TRBV5-1
D: TRBD2
size: many
J: TRBJ2-1

DNA: TGTGCCAGTAGTGGCCAGGTTAACACTGAAGCTTTCTTT
CDR3: CASSGQVNTEAFF
V: TRBV19
D: NA
size: few
J: TRBJ1-1

DNA: TGTGCCAGCACTTGGACAGGGATGGCCGGGGAGCTGTTTTTT
CDR3: CASTWTGMAGELFF
V: TRBV6-1
D: TRBD1
size: NA
J: TRBJ2-2

DNA: TGCGCCAGCAGCTTGGCCGGGACGGACCGCTCCTACAATGAGCAGTTCTTC
CDR3: CASSLAGTDRSYNEQFF
V: TRBV5-1
D: NA
size: few
J: TRBJ2-1

DNA: TGTGCCAGTAGTATTTCCTCGGTAACATTCAACTCCTACAATGAGCAGTTCTTC
CDR3: CASSISSVTFNSYNEQFF
V: TRBV19
D: NA
size: NA
J: TRBJ2-1

DNA: TGTGCCAGCAGTACAACCGGGGGTGCGGGCAATCAGCCCCAGCATTTT
CDR3: CASSTTGGAGNQPQHF
V: TRBV7-2
D: NA
size: many
J: TRBJ1-5

DNA: TGTGCCAGCAGGACAAGACTAGCGGGAGAGACCCAGTACTTC
CDR3: CASRTRLAGETQYF
V: TRBV2
D: TRBD2
size: few
J: TRBJ2-5

DNA: TGTGCCAGCTCACCATTCCAGGGACCCTCCCAAGAGACCCAGTACTTC
CDR3: CASSPFQGPSQETQYF
V: TRBV18
D: NA
size: NA
J: TRBJ2-5

DNA: TGCGCCAGCAGCTTGACAGCCCGCACAGATACGCAGTATTTT
CDR3: CASSLTARTDTQYF
V: TRBV5-1
D: NA
size: NA
J: TRBJ2-3

DNA: TGTGCCCTCGACCGGGACAGGGTAACAGGAGGGTATGGCTACACCTTC
CDR3: CALDRDRVTGGYGYTF
V: TRBV6-1
D: TRBD1
size: many
J: TRBJ1-2

DNA: TGCAGTGCTGGAGGGGGAGGGGACAGCAATCAGCCCCAGCATTTT
CDR3: CSAGGGGDSNQPQHF
V: TRBV20-1
D: NA
size: many
J: TRBJ1-5

DNA: TGTGCCATCAGTGAGTCGGCCCCCGTAGTGAATGAGCAGTTCTTC
CDR3: CAISESAPVVNEQFF
V: TRBV10-3
D: NA
size: few
J: TRBJ2-1